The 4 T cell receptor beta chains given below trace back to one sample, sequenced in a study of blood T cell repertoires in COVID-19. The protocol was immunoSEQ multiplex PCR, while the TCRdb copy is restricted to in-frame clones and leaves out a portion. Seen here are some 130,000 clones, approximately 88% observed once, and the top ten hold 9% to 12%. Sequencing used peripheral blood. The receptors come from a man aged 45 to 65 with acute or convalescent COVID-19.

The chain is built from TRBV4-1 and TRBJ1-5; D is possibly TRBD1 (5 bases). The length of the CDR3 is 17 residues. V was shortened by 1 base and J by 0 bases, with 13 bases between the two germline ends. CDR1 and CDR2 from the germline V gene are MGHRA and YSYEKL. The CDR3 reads CASSQAEQAYSNQPQHF. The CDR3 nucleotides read TGCGCCAGCAGCCAAGCGGAACAGGCATATAGCAATCAGCCCCAGCATTTT.

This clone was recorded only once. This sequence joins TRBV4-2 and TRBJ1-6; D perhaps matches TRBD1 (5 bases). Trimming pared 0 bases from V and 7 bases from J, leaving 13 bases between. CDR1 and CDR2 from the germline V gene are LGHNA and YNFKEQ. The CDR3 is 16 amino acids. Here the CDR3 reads CASSQDGRGENSPLHF. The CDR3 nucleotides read TGTGCCAGCAGCCAAGATGGGCGGGGCGAGAATTCACCCCTCCACTTT.

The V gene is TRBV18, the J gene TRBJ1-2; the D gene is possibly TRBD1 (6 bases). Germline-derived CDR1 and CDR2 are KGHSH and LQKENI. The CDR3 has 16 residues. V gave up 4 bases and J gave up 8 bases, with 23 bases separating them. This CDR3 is CASSLTPLRGGGGYTF. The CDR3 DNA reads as TGTGCCAGCTCACTAACCCCCCTTCGGGGGGGCGGCGGCTACACCTTC.

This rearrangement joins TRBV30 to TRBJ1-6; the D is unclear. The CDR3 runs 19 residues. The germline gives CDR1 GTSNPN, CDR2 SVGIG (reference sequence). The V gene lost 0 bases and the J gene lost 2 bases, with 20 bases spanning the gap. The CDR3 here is CAWSVGRLTTDPYNSPLHF. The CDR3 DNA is TGTGCCTGGAGTGTGGGGAGGTTAACGACGGATCCCTATAATTCACCCCTCCACTTT.